These T cell receptor beta chains were read from a single sample in a study of T cell responses to AZD1222 COVID-19 vaccine. Sequencing was performed with immunoSEQ multiplex PCR; in TCRdb, only in-frame clones are kept and a portion is missing. The table records roughly 120,000 clones, 85% to 90% of them present only once. The specimen comprised peripheral blood, sampled 28 days after the second AZD1222 dose. Every receptor here comes from an adult who received the AZD1222 COVID-19 vaccine. Both conserved end residues are part of each CDR3. D genes are given only for firm matches. Size is omitted from some rows. Given values are once, few, many or a class for expanded clones.

V gene: TRBV13
J gene: TRBJ1-3
D gene: TRBD1
clone size: NA
CDR3 protein: CASSLTPLGQVGFSGNTIYF
CDR3 DNA: TGTGCCAGCAGCTTAACCCCGCTTGGACAGGTCGGCTTCTCTGGAAACACCATATATTTT

V gene: TRBV7-8
J gene: TRBJ2-1
D gene: NA
clone size: NA
CDR3 protein: CASSLDREEIYNEQFF
CDR3 DNA: TGTGCCAGCAGCTTAGACAGGGAAGAGATTTACAATGAGCAGTTCTTC

V gene: TRBV5-1
J gene: TRBJ1-4
D gene: NA
clone size: NA
CDR3 protein: CASRRGRNEKLFF
CDR3 DNA: TGCGCCAGCAGGAGAGGGCGTAATGAAAAACTGTTTTTT

V gene: TRBV11-1
J gene: TRBJ2-5
D gene: NA
clone size: NA
CDR3 protein: CASSGRSQETQYF
CDR3 DNA: TGTGCCAGCAGCGGGCGGAGCCAAGAGACCCAGTACTTC

V gene: TRBV15
J gene: TRBJ2-7
D gene: NA
clone size: NA
CDR3 protein: CATSRDFLGTSSYEQYF
CDR3 DNA: TGTGCCACCAGCAGAGATTTCTTGGGGACATCCTCCTACGAGCAGTACTTC

V gene: TRBV28
J gene: TRBJ1-6
D gene: TRBD1
clone size: once
CDR3 protein: CASTPWTGANSPLHF
CDR3 DNA: TGTGCCAGCACCCCATGGACAGGGGCGAATTCACCCCTCCACTTT

V gene: TRBV5-1
J gene: TRBJ1-1
D gene: TRBD1
clone size: once
CDR3 protein: CASGQGAVNTEAFF
CDR3 DNA: TGCGCCAGCGGACAGGGGGCTGTTAACACTGAAGCTTTCTTT

V gene: TRBV4-1
J gene: TRBJ1-1
D gene: NA
clone size: NA
CDR3 protein: CASSPRAYAEAFF
CDR3 DNA: TGCGCCAGCAGCCCTAGGGCATACGCTGAAGCTTTCTTT

V gene: TRBV27
J gene: TRBJ2-3
D gene: NA
clone size: NA
CDR3 protein: CASSPLWIGTDTQYF
CDR3 DNA: TGTGCCAGCAGTCCACTATGGATTGGCACAGATACGCAGTATTTT

V gene: TRBV5-1
J gene: TRBJ1-2
D gene: NA
clone size: once
CDR3 protein: CASKRSTGNYGYTF
CDR3 DNA: TGCGCCAGCAAGCGGTCGACAGGTAACTATGGCTACACCTTC

V gene: TRBV5-1
J gene: TRBJ2-1
D gene: NA
clone size: once
CDR3 protein: CASSLQEWYNEQFF
CDR3 DNA: TGCGCCAGCAGCTTGCAGGAGTGGTACAATGAGCAGTTCTTC

V gene: TRBV28
J gene: TRBJ1-6
D gene: NA
clone size: NA
CDR3 protein: CASSSRFGSYNSPLHF
CDR3 DNA: TGTGCCAGCAGTTCGCGGTTCGGCTCCTATAATTCACCCCTCCACTTT

V gene: TRBV6-2/TRBV6-3
J gene: TRBJ2-7
D gene: NA
clone size: NA
CDR3 protein: CASSYSGVRGAYEQYF
CDR3 DNA: TGTGCCAGCAGTTACTCAGGGGTCAGGGGAGCCTACGAGCAGTACTTC

V gene: TRBV7-9
J gene: TRBJ2-1
D gene: NA
clone size: NA
CDR3 protein: CASSLGLDFLYNEQFF
CDR3 DNA: TGTGCCAGCAGCCTAGGGCTTGACTTTCTTTACAATGAGCAGTTCTTC

V gene: TRBV6-1
J gene: TRBJ1-4
D gene: NA
clone size: NA
CDR3 protein: CASSEPGFGEKLFF
CDR3 DNA: TGTGCCAGCAGTGAACCGGGGTTTGGTGAAAAACTGTTTTTT

V gene: TRBV11-3
J gene: TRBJ2-5
D gene: NA
clone size: NA
CDR3 protein: CASSLVAGFGTQYF
CDR3 DNA: TGTGCCAGCAGCTTAGTTGCGGGATTCGGGACCCAGTACTTC

V gene: TRBV7-9
J gene: TRBJ2-7
D gene: TRBD2
clone size: few
CDR3 protein: CASSPGGTQKEQYF
CDR3 DNA: TGTGCCAGCAGCCCGGGAGGGACCCAGAAGGAGCAGTACTTC

V gene: TRBV27
J gene: TRBJ2-7
D gene: NA
clone size: NA
CDR3 protein: CASSFQRGQTSEQYF
CDR3 DNA: TGTGCCAGCAGTTTTCAGCGGGGACAGACGAGCGAGCAGTACTTC

V gene: TRBV28
J gene: TRBJ1-3
D gene: NA
clone size: NA
CDR3 protein: CASSLYGNTIYF
CDR3 DNA: TGTGCCAGCAGTTTATATGGAAACACCATATATTTT

V gene: TRBV3-1/TRBV3-2
J gene: TRBJ2-7
D gene: TRBD2
clone size: NA
CDR3 protein: CASSQDWLAGLRQYF
CDR3 DNA: TGTGCCAGCAGCCAAGATTGGCTAGCGGGCCTCCGGCAGTACTTC

V gene: TRBV19
J gene: TRBJ2-7
D gene: TRBD2
clone size: few
CDR3 protein: CASSPAGSGSVEQYF
CDR3 DNA: TGTGCCAGTAGTCCTGCTGGTAGCGGGAGTGTCGAGCAGTACTTC

V gene: TRBV19
J gene: TRBJ2-1
D gene: NA
clone size: NA
CDR3 protein: CASSMDYYNEQFF
CDR3 DNA: TGTGCCAGTAGTATGGACTACTACAATGAGCAGTTCTTC

V gene: TRBV4-1
J gene: TRBJ1-2
D gene: NA
clone size: NA
CDR3 protein: CASSLTRQENYGYTF
CDR3 DNA: TGCGCCAGCAGCCTAACTAGGCAGGAGAACTATGGCTACACCTTC

V gene: TRBV12-3/TRBV12-4
J gene: TRBJ1-4
D gene: NA
clone size: NA
CDR3 protein: CASRTGAREKLFF
CDR3 DNA: TGTGCCAGCAGAACCGGGGCCCGAGAAAAACTGTTTTTT

V gene: TRBV19
J gene: TRBJ1-3
D gene: NA
clone size: NA
CDR3 protein: CASSTWTGSGNTIYF
CDR3 DNA: TGTGCCAGTAGTACCTGGACTGGCTCTGGAAACACCATATATTTT

V gene: TRBV11-3
J gene: TRBJ1-4
D gene: TRBD1
clone size: NA
CDR3 protein: CASSSTGTGYEKLFF
CDR3 DNA: TGTGCCAGCAGCTCTACCGGGACAGGGTATGAAAAACTGTTTTTT